This TCR beta chain came from a study of blood T cell repertoires in COVID-19. Sequenced by immunoSEQ multiplex PCR; TCRdb stores in-frame clones only, minus some. The table has about 440,000 clones, around 91% seen once. This clone appeared a few times. Everyone who took part was 18 to 89 years old, and they came from over 20 US areas. The origin of this receptor is a man aged 18 to 30 who had recovered from COVID-19. Specimen: PBMCs or T cells enriched from blood (not recorded which).

CDR3 in amino acids: CASSLDSLSNQPQHF. The CDR3 DNA sequence: TGTGCCAGCAGCCTTGACAGCCTTAGCAATCAGCCCCAGCATTTT. The gene calls are TRBV2 and TRBJ1-5, with a weak D call TRBD1 (5 bases). The CDR3 is made up of 15 amino acids. CDR1 and CDR2 from the germline V gene are SNHLY and FYNNEI. V lost 6 bases, J lost 0 bases, and 12 bases lay in between.